This T cell receptor beta chain was obtained from a study of cytomegalovirus exposure and HLA in healthy donors. Findings of the study overall: In vitro testing confirmed a few CMV-associated chains as specific for CMV antigens.

This table comes from immunoSEQ multiplex PCR, and its TCRdb copy is limited to in-frame clones, with some not included. The sample lists about 140,000 clones, 84% occurring once. Of note for this clone: Its target is not known.

The sequencing input was PBMCs. The clonotype comes from a woman aged 25 to 45 in good health and CMV-seronegative.

The CDR3 region is CASSLEFANTEAFF. Here the CDR3 DNA reads TGTGCCAGCAGTTTAGAGTTCGCGAACACTGAAGCTTTCTTT. The V gene is TRBV28, the J gene TRBJ1-1; no reliable D call. CDR3 length equals 14 residues. Germline CDR1 MDHEN, CDR2 SYDVKM. The V and J ends lost 2 bases and 1 base respectively, with 8 bases between them.